This T cell receptor beta chain was captured by sequencing in a study of tumor-infiltrating lymphocytes in primary liver carcinoma. Study-level points and caveats: It was tumor-adjacent and tumor-blood pairs that overlapped less than tumor region pairs did. Blood fell significantly below tumors in its top-250-clone fraction (p = 0.039).

In regard to this clonotype: Its antigen remains unidentified.

DNA and RNA were both co-extracted from approximately 22-30 mg of bulk tissue that had not been sorted. Subjects presented with primary liver carcinoma managed by surgical resection. At sampling, these chronic HBV carriers had received no treatment. Germline V lookup: CDR1 SGHAT, CDR2 FQDESV (reference sequence). Trimming cost V 4 bases and J 4 bases, with 9 bases left between them. The CDR3 runs to 13 residues. Synthesis of TCR beta cDNA was carried out from approximately 500 ng total RNA with a constant-region primer. Libraries of TCR beta came from three nested multiplex PCR rounds with slightly modified ARM-PCR. TRBV1-TRBV30 forward primers paired with a C-beta reverse primer drove the first two PCR rounds, about 10 cycles each. TCRdb fed the multiplex PCR reads into MiXCR, producing one record per CDR3 protein. The repertoire holds about 92,000 distinct CDR3 sequences, with 65% to 70% as singletons.

V is TRBV11-1 and J is TRBJ2-3, with unresolved D. The specimen sequenced was tumor-adjacent normal liver tissue. The receptor was isolated from a man aged 40-49 years with primary liver carcinoma and hepatitis B virus infection. The DNA of the CDR3 is TGTGCCAGCAGCTCCAACCCCCCAGATACGCAGTATTTT. It encodes CASSSNPPDTQYF.